The 3 T cell receptor beta chains reported below all come from one sample, sequenced in a study of blood T cells in healthy people across ages. Next came a second PCR, run for about 7 to 12 cycles, which used a sample-barcoded 5' primer along with a J-beta primer mix. TCRdb reanalysed the 5' RACE reads using MiXCR and keeps one entry per CDR3 protein. Of approximately 800,000 distinct CDR3 sequences in the sample, about 26% were seen once. The sample was also linked to a second study, of T cells of mothers and their children.

Source material: blood. Receptors originate from a boy aged 5-17 years in good health.

The V gene is TRBV6-5, the J gene TRBJ1-2; a weak D match, TRBD1 (5 bases). CDR1 MNHEY and CDR2 SVGAGI come from the germline V gene. The CDR3 sequence is 15 residues long. Between the trimmed V and J ends, which lost 6 bases and 3 bases, there was a span of 17 bases. The CDR3 region has the DNA TGTGCCAGCAGCCCATTTGCCGGGGGAGACTATGGCTACACCTTC. Translating it yields CASSPFAGGDYGYTF.

The J gene is TRBJ1-1, the V gene TRBV7-3; 7 nucleotides match TRBD1. Germline V gene sequence: CDR1 SGHTA, CDR2 FQGTGA. V gave up 6 bases and J gave up 5 bases; unmatched junction bases: 9. The CDR3 runs to 14 residues. The CDR3 sequence: CASRTDVTGTEAFF. The CDR3 nucleotides are TGTGCCAGCAGAACCGACGTGACAGGGACTGAAGCTTTCTTT. The full variable domain, rest sourced from reference TRBV7-3 and TRBJ1-1, is GAGVSQTPSNKVTEKGKYVELRCDPISGHTALYWYRQSLGQGPEFLIYFQGTGAADDSGLPNDRFFAVRPEGSVSTLKIQRTERGDSAVYLCASRTDVTGTEAFFGQGTRLTVV.

The CDR3 nucleotides are TGTGCCAGCACCTCCCGGGGGCAGATTGCCGGGGAGCTGTTTTTT. It yields the protein CASTSRGQIAGELFF. The chain combines TRBV12-3 or TRBV12-4 with TRBJ2-2, with D perhaps matching TRBD1 or TRBD2 (6 bases each). CDR3 length: 15 amino acids. V was clipped by 7 bases and J by 6 bases, with 18 bases between them.